This T cell receptor beta chain was retrieved from a study of cytomegalovirus exposure and HLA in healthy donors. In germline, CDR1 is MNHEY, CDR2 SMNVEV (reference sequence). The CDR3 sequence is 14 residues long. The ends lost 3 bases at V and 8 bases at J; junction bases unmatched: 4. The PCR contained 60 Vbeta and 13 Jbeta primers. This table comes from immunoSEQ multiplex PCR, and its TCRdb copy is limited to in-frame clones, with some not included. The sample holds around 150,000 clones, over 60% seen once. The chain links TRBV27 to TRBJ2-1, with 10 positions matching TRBD2. The clonotype originates from a woman between 25 and 40 years old in good health and CMV-seronegative. The sample taken for sequencing was PBMCs. CDR3 loop: CASSFSSGGDEQFF. The CDR3 coding sequence is TGTGCCAGCAGTTTCTCTAGCGGGGGTGATGAGCAGTTCTTC.